The entry that follows covers one TCR beta chain sequence. The length of the CDR3 is 16 residues. Per the germline V gene, CDR1 is LNHNV and CDR2 is YYDKDF (reference sequence). V was clipped by 0 bases and J by 5 bases, with 16 bases between them. The data were taken from a study of cytomegalovirus exposure and HLA in healthy donors. The table came from immunoSEQ multiplex PCR; TCRdb's copy has only in-frame clones and leaves some out. The sample contains 330,000 or so clones, 86% of which appear only once. The chain uses TRBV15 and TRBJ2-5; no reliable D call. This receptor was identified in a young woman in good health and CMV-seronegative. Material for sequencing was PBMCs. The CDR3 DNA reads TGTGCCACCAGCAGAGATCGAGTAGAGCTAGGTGAGACCCAGTACTTC. Translated, it gives CATSRDRVELGETQYF.